This T cell receptor beta chain was recorded in a study of Graves' ophthalmopathy and Graves' hyperthyroidism. The study, taken as a whole, reports: Among expanded thyroid clonotypes above 0.001 frequency, most also occurred in blood.

This clonotype was seen ten or more times. The target antigen is unknown. RNA transcripts served as template for amplifying TCR beta CDR3 sequences. Second-round multiplex PCR came after a first-round RT-PCR that employed HTBI primers. TCRdb used MiXCR to reprocess the multiplex PCR reads, holding one entry per CDR3 protein. Here the sample spans 560,000 or so distinct CDR3 sequences, 35% to 40% being singletons. V lost 6 bases and J 4 bases, leaving 12 bases between the germline ends. CDR3 size: 12 residues. CDR1 is SQVTM, CDR2 ANQGSEA, per germline. Sequencing used peripheral blood or thyroid tissue (not recorded which). V and J are TRBV29-1 and TRBJ1-2; a weak D match, TRBD1 (6 bases). This receptor was taken from an adult man with Graves' hyperthyroidism. CDR3 amino acids: CSVNRDSYGYTF. CDR3 DNA: TGCAGCGTCAACAGGGACTCCTATGGCTACACCTTC.